Listed here are 29 T cell receptor beta chains from one sample, sequenced in a study of human T cells and chemical hapten exposure. Time point here: patch test 1, 2 weeks after DPC sensitization. Treatment meaning: therapeutic diphenylcyclopropenone sensitization with weekly scalp DPC. TCRdb re-called the RACE reads through MiXCR, storing one row per CDR3 protein. Of 150,000 to 200,000 distinct CDR3 sequences in the sample, around 13% were seen once. Source: whole blood, taken in connection with sensitization to the hapten diphenylcyclopropenone (DPC). Receptor source: a woman between 25 and 40 years old with alopecia areata. Some clones in this sample may be carry-over from other donors' samples.

This clonotype was detected a few times. The chain employs TRBV28 and TRBJ2-3, with TRBD2 identical over 14 bases. With 4 bases clipped from V and 4 bases from J, the junction kept 4 bases outside the gene matches. The germline V gene encodes CDR1 MDHEN and CDR2 SYDVKM. The CDR3 has 16 amino acids. The CDR3 DNA reads as TGTGCCAGCAGTTCGGGACTAGCGGGGGTCGCAGATACGCAGTATTTT. Residues: CASSSGLAGVADTQYF.

This clonotype occurred many times. V is TRBV7-8 and J is TRBJ2-7; D is tentatively TRBD1 or TRBD2 (5 bases each). CDR3 size: 14 residues. The germline V gene has CDR1 SGHVS and CDR2 FQNEAQ. Trimming left V 1 base short and J 6 bases short, with 13 bases between. The CDR3 DNA reads as TGTGCCAGCAGCTTAGTTTCGGGGCTCGGCGAGCAGTACTTC. It encodes CASSLVSGLGEQYF.

This clonotype appeared a few times. This chain uses TRBV28 with TRBJ1-2; unclear D gene. The CDR3 consists of 13 residues. Germline V lookup: CDR1 MDHEN, CDR2 SYDVKM. Trimming cost V 5 bases and J 0 bases, with 7 bases left between them. The CDR3 DNA follows: TGTGCCAGCAGTCCATCGACTAACTATGGCTACACCTTC. Its protein is CASSPSTNYGYTF.

Written as DNA, the CDR3 is TGTGCCAGCAGCTTAGCCCTGTCGGCAGATACGCAGTATTTT. Translated, it gives CASSLALSADTQYF. The V gene is TRBV11-1, the J gene TRBJ2-3; D remains ambiguous. Germline V gives CDR1 SGHAT, CDR2 FQDESV (reference sequence). The CDR3 runs 14 residues. Trimming left V 0 bases short and J 4 bases short, with 8 bases between. Based on the CDR3 plus reference TRBV11-1 and TRBJ2-3, the full variable domain is EAEVAQSPRYKITEKSQAVAFWCDPISGHATLYWYRQILGQGPELLVQFQDESVVDDSQLPKDRFSAERLKGVDSTLKIQPAELGDSAMYLCASSLALSADTQYFGPGTRLTVL.

The genes are TRBV29-1 and TRBJ2-7; 8 nucleotides agree with TRBD1. The V segment lost 7 bases and the J segment 2 bases; nucleotides outside the gene matches: 7. Germline lookup yields CDR1 SQVTM and CDR2 ANQGSEA. The CDR3 consists of 13 residues. The CDR3 region has the DNA TGCAGCGCTCAGGGGGCGCAAACCTACGAGCAGTACTTC. This sequence encodes CSAQGAQTYEQYF.

V is TRBV11-2 and J is TRBJ2-3; D is ambiguous. The CDR3 extends over 13 amino acids. The V gene's germline CDR1 is SGHAT and CDR2 FQNNGV. Trimming left V 5 bases short and J 8 bases short, with 14 bases between. The CDR3 reads CASSTRSPGTQYF. CDR3 nucleotides: TGTGCCAGCAGCACCCGGAGCCCAGGTACGCAGTATTTT.

This clonotype was seen a handful of times. The chain uses TRBV6-5 and TRBJ2-7, with TRBD2 matching over 11 bases. Germline CDR1 MNHEY, CDR2 SVGAGI. V lost 6 bases and J lost 7; bases outside the gene matches: 8. This CDR3 is 14 amino acids long. CDR3 coding DNA: TGTGCCAGCAGCTTTCTTAGCGGGAGGGGTGAGCAGTACTTC. This translates into CASSFLSGRGEQYF.

The rearrangement joins TRBV15 to TRBJ2-1; TRBD1 agrees at 9 bases. Per the germline V gene, CDR1 is LNHNV and CDR2 is YYDKDF (reference sequence). The CDR3 is 16 residues long. Losses at the gene ends were 5 bases for V and 9 bases for J; bases not matched to a gene: 14. The DNA of the CDR3 is TGTGCCACCAGCGGGCGAAAGGGACAGGGAATCGGTGAGCAGTTCTTC. It codes for CATSGRKGQGIGEQFF.

This clonotype was seen more than once but under ten times. V is TRBV5-1 and J is TRBJ1-2; D is undetermined. The CDR3 runs 13 residues. V lost 0 bases, J lost 8 bases, and 11 bases lay in between. CDR1 is SGHRS, CDR2 YFSETQ, per germline. CDR3 DNA sequence: TGCGCCAGCAGCTTGGACAGACAAAGGGGCTACACCTTC. Translated: CASSLDRQRGYTF.

The chain employs TRBV9 and TRBJ1-3; D unresolved. V lost 0 bases to trimming and J lost 0 bases, with 13 bases between them. In germline, CDR1 is SGDLS, CDR2 YYNGEE. This CDR3 contains 17 residues. CDR3 nucleotide sequence: TGTGCCAGCAGCGTAGGCCCTAAGCGGAGCTCTGGAAACACCATATATTTT. Protein: CASSVGPKRSSGNTIYF. The variable domain in full, with the rest retrieved from reference TRBV9 and TRBJ1-3, is DSGVTQTPKHLITATGQRVTLRCSPRSGDLSVYWYQQSLDQGLQFLIQYYNGEERAKGNILERFSAQQFPDLHSELNLSSLELGDSALYFCASSVGPKRSSGNTIYFGEGSWLTVV.

This clonotype was seen a handful of times. This rearrangement joins TRBV29-1 to TRBJ1-5; 8 bases line up with TRBD1. CDR3 length equals 14 residues. The V gene end was trimmed by 4 bases and the J gene end by 5 bases; junction bases not matched to a gene: 7. CDR1 is SQVTM, CDR2 ANQGSEA, per germline. As DNA, the CDR3 is TGCAGCGTTGCCCTCGGACAGGGTGATCAGCCCCAGCATTTT. As protein: CSVALGQGDQPQHF. Based on the CDR3 plus reference TRBV29-1 and TRBJ1-5, the full variable domain is SAVISQKPSRDICQRGTSLTIQCQVDSQVTMMFWYRQQPGQSLTLIATANQGSEATYESGFVIDKFPISRPNLTFSTLTVSNMSPEDSSIYLCSVALGQGDQPQHFGDGTRLSIL.

This clonotype was seen a few times. The genes are TRBV18 and TRBJ1-1; TRBD1 is a possible D gene (5 bases). The V gene lost 3 bases and the J gene lost 1 base, with 12 bases spanning the gap. The CDR3 extends over 15 amino acids. Germline CDR1 KGHSH, CDR2 LQKENI. The CDR3 is CASSPPRGSNTEAFF. The DNA for the CDR3 is TGTGCCAGCTCACCGCCTAGGGGTTCGAACACTGAAGCTTTCTTT.

The rearrangement links TRBV19 to TRBJ2-4; D not certain. This CDR3 has 13 amino acids. Germline V gives CDR1 LNHDA, CDR2 SQIVND (reference sequence). V was cut by 6 bases and J by 0 bases, with 6 bases left in between. The CDR3: CASRPVAKNIQYF. The CDR3 DNA follows: TGTGCCAGTAGGCCAGTAGCCAAAAACATTCAGTACTTC.

This clonotype has a count of ten or more. The chain uses TRBV28 and TRBJ1-5; D ambiguous. Germline V gene data show CDR1 as MDHEN and CDR2 as SYDVKM. V was clipped by 2 bases and J by 0 bases, with 14 bases between them. The CDR3 is 17 residues long. CDR3 loop: CASSLVPLVDSNQPQHF. CDR3 nucleotide sequence: TGTGCCAGCAGTTTAGTTCCCCTAGTCGATAGCAATCAGCCCCAGCATTTT.

V usage is TRBV20-1 and J usage is TRBJ2-7, with D unclear. The V end lost 3 bases, the J end lost 6 bases, and 18 bases lay between the germline ends. This CDR3 spans 14 amino acids. CDR1 is DFQATT and CDR2 is SNEGSKA in the germline V gene (reference sequence). The CDR3 coding sequence is TGCAGTGCTAGCCCGATGTATGAGGTTGGCGAGCAGTACTTC. As protein: CSASPMYEVGEQYF.

This clonotype was recorded a few times. This chain uses TRBV4-1 with TRBJ2-1; either TRBD1 or TRBD2 may supply D (6 bases each). CDR3 length equals 16 residues. Germline lookup yields CDR1 MGHRA and CDR2 YSYEKL. V lost 3 bases to trimming and J lost 2 bases, with 14 bases between them. The CDR3 nucleotides read TGCGCCAGCAGCCAGGAGGGGGAGGTTCCCTACAATGAGCAGTTCTTC. It is translated as CASSQEGEVPYNEQFF.

This clonotype appeared a few times. V is TRBV19 and J is TRBJ2-3, with D tentatively TRBD1 or TRBD2 (5 bases each). The CDR3 runs to 15 residues. CDR1 LNHDA and CDR2 SQIVND come from the germline V gene (reference sequence). With 6 bases removed from V and 1 base from J, the gap between germline ends came to 14 bases. The DNA for the CDR3 is TGTGCCAGTAGGATCGGGACGCGTGGCACAGATACGCAGTATTTT. Its protein product is CASRIGTRGTDTQYF.

The rearrangement uses TRBV20-1 and TRBJ2-1; D is perhaps TRBD2 (5 bases). V was trimmed by 7 bases and J by 0 bases, leaving 7 bases between them. Per germline, CDR1 DFQATT and CDR2 SNEGSKA (reference sequence). The CDR3 length is 12 residues. DNA of the CDR3: TGCAGTGTGAGGGTCTCCTACAATGAGCAGTTCTTC. Its translation is CSVRVSYNEQFF.

This clonotype was observed a few times. This chain joins TRBV28 and TRBJ1-1; possible D gene TRBD1, 5 bases. The CDR3 length is 15 residues. V shed 0 bases and J shed 0 bases, with 8 bases lying between them. CDR1 MDHEN and CDR2 SYDVKM come from the germline V gene. CDR3 amino acids: CASSLWGTLNTEAFF. The CDR3 coding sequence is TGTGCCAGCAGTTTATGGGGGACCCTGAACACTGAAGCTTTCTTT.

This chain uses TRBV19 with TRBJ1-1; tentatively, D is TRBD1 (5 bases). The CDR3 runs to 13 residues. Germline V gene lookup returns CDR1 LNHDA and CDR2 SQIVND (reference sequence). The V gene lost 10 bases and the J gene lost 6 bases, with 18 bases spanning the gap. CDR3 coding DNA: TGTGCCACCTTTGGGCAGGGAGTCGCTGAAGCTTTCTTT. Translating it yields CATFGQGVAEAFF. Supplemented by reference TRBV19 and TRBJ1-1, the full variable domain reads DGGITQSPKYLFRKEGQNVTLSCEQNLNHDAMYWYRQDPGQGLRLIYYSQIVNDFQKGDIAEGYSVSREKKESFPLTVTSAQKNPTAFYLCATFGQGVAEAFFGQGTRLTVV.

The V gene is TRBV5-1, the J gene TRBJ2-3, with D possibly TRBD2 on 5 matching bases. The CDR3 runs 16 residues. Trimming removed 0 bases at V and 1 base at J, with 12 bases between. Germline V lookup: CDR1 SGHRS, CDR2 YFSETQ. CDR3 residues: CASSLAPSRGTDTQYF. The CDR3 DNA reads as TGCGCCAGCAGCTTGGCCCCTAGCAGAGGCACAGATACGCAGTATTTT.

This clonotype showed up many times. The chain couples TRBV4-3 to TRBJ1-2; D not resolved. Germline CDR1 LGHNA, CDR2 YSLEER. The CDR3 contains 15 residues. The ends were cut back, 0 bases at V and 3 bases at J, with 11 bases in the middle. The CDR3 loop reads CASSQEWQRDYGYTF. The DNA of the CDR3 is TGCGCCAGCAGCCAAGAATGGCAGCGGGACTATGGCTACACCTTC.

The V gene is TRBV7-2, the J gene TRBJ2-6, with D perhaps TRBD1 (5 bases). Germline assignment: CDR1 SGHTA and CDR2 FQGNSA. The germline V and J ends were trimmed by 4 bases and 0 bases, with 13 bases remaining between them. The CDR3 has 17 residues. The CDR3 DNA is TGTGCCAGCAGCTCCAGGGTGGCCCCCTCTGGGGCCAACGTCCTGACTTTC. Protein sequence: CASSSRVAPSGANVLTF.

V gene TRBV20-1 combines with J gene TRBJ2-1; unclear D gene. Germline V gene sequence: CDR1 DFQATT, CDR2 SNEGSKA (reference sequence). Trimming took 0 bases from V and 15 from J, leaving 15 bases between them. CDR3 size: 12 residues. This CDR3 reads CSARDLGFRSFF. CDR3 nucleotide sequence: TGCAGTGCTAGAGACTTGGGGTTCCGCTCGTTCTTC.

This clonotype was seen more than once but under ten times. The chain carries TRBV11-2 and TRBJ2-7; D tentatively fits TRBD1 or TRBD2 (5 bases each). V lost 1 base and J lost 2, with 9 bases in between. Germline CDR1 SGHAT, CDR2 FQNNGV. The CDR3 contains 14 residues. Here the CDR3 DNA reads TGTGCCAGCAGCTTAGCGGGACGGGCCTACGAGCAGTACTTC. Protein sequence: CASSLAGRAYEQYF.

In its sample, this clonotype was seen many times. V usage is TRBV5-1 and J usage is TRBJ1-1, with 7 bases matching TRBD1. The ends lost 4 bases at V and 1 base at J; junction bases unmatched: 16. The CDR3 has 18 residues. Looked up from germline, CDR1 is SGHRS and CDR2 is YFSETQ. Written as DNA, the CDR3 is TGCGCCAGCAGCCCAAACTTTGGGGCAGGGGGGCCGAACACTGAAGCTTTCTTT. As protein: CASSPNFGAGGPNTEAFF.

The DNA for the CDR3 is TGCGCCAGCAGCTCAACCGGGACGGTTAACTATGGCTACACCTTC. The encoded protein is CASSSTGTVNYGYTF. This chain uses TRBV5-1 with TRBJ1-2, with D perhaps TRBD1 (5 bases). Trimming took off 3 bases at V and 1 base at J, with 13 bases between the two ends. CDR1 is SGHRS, CDR2 YFSETQ, per germline. CDR3 length: 15 amino acids.

Turning to this clonotype: A junction boundary mismatches the germline segment, possibly from a read error. The chain couples TRBV7-7 to TRBJ2-2; D may correspond to TRBD1 or TRBD2 (5 bases each). CDR1 and CDR2 (germline): SSHAT, FNYEAQ (reference sequence). This CDR3 region has 15 residues. The CDR3, as DNA: TGTGCTAGCAGCTTCGGGGCTAGTGGGACCGGGGAGCTGTTTTTT. This sequence encodes CASSFGASGTGELFF. The variable domain in full, completed from reference TRBV7-7 and TRBJ2-2, reads GAGVSQSPRYKVTKRGQDVTLRCDPISSHATLYWYQQALGQGPEFLTYFNYEAQPDKSGLPSDRFSAERPEGSISTLTIQRTEQRDSAMYRCASSFGASGTGELFFGEGSRLTVL.

The J gene is TRBJ2-1, the V gene TRBV12-3 or TRBV12-4, with unresolved D. The V end lost 2 bases, the J end lost 9 bases, and 11 bases lay between the germline ends. This CDR3 comprises 13 residues. This CDR3 is CASSLRSVSEQFF. Here the CDR3 DNA reads TGTGCCAGCAGTTTAAGGAGCGTTAGTGAGCAGTTCTTC.